This is a list of T cell receptor beta chains from one sample in a study of blood T cell repertoires in COVID-19. The data were produced by immunoSEQ multiplex PCR, yet TCRdb's version contains in-frame clones alone and is incomplete. The table shows approximately 30,000 clones, with over 75% occurring only once. Sequences were obtained from peripheral blood. The receptors shown here come from a human donor in a cohort sampled during active COVID-19. The CDR3 runs from the conserved cysteine through the conserved F or W. The D gene is left open where the match is weak. Rows give clone size only sometimes, using once, few, many, or a class for an expanded clone.

clone size	V gene	J gene	D gene	CDR3 protein	CDR3 DNA
once	TRBV9	TRBJ2-3	-	CASTPGPGWDSTDTQYF	TGTGCCAGCACCCCCGGGCCGGGATGGGATTCCACAGATACGCAGTATTTT
-	TRBV18	TRBJ2-5	TRBD1	CASSPPSQGVWETQYF	TGTGCCAGCTCACCACCGTCGCAGGGGGTGTGGGAGACCCAGTACTTC
-	TRBV28	TRBJ1-1	-	CASPPTRLNTEAFF	TGTGCCAGTCCCCCGACGCGGTTGAACACTGAAGCTTTCTTT
-	TRBV28	TRBJ2-7	-	CASSSRTQSQYF	TGTGCCAGCAGTTCACGGACACAAAGTCAGTACTTC
-	TRBV7-2	TRBJ2-5	-	CASSLARGAGSETQYF	TGTGCCAGCAGCTTAGCTCGTGGGGCAGGTTCCGAGACCCAGTACTTC
-	TRBV6-6	TRBJ1-1	TRBD1	CASTLQGPNTEAFF	TGTGCCAGCACCCTACAGGGGCCGAACACTGAAGCTTTCTTT
-	TRBV2	TRBJ1-6	TRBD1	CASFFGQGYNSPLHF	TGTGCCAGCTTTTTCGGACAGGGCTATAATTCACCCCTCCACTTT
once	TRBV4-1	TRBJ2-7	TRBD2	CASSLAGGGNYEQYF	TGCGCCAGCAGCCTAGCGGGGGGGGGAAACTACGAGCAGTACTTC
-	TRBV12-3/TRBV12-4	TRBJ2-5	-	CASSFTVETQYF	TGTGCCAGCAGTTTCACGGTCGAGACCCAGTACTTC
-	TRBV12-3/TRBV12-4	TRBJ2-7	-	CASSGRGGQYF	TGTGCCAGCAGTGGCCGTGGTGGGCAGTACTTC
-	TRBV6-5	TRBJ1-2	-	CASSWTEPPYGYTF	TGTGCCAGCAGTTGGACTGAACCCCCCTATGGCTACACCTTC
-	TRBV6-6	TRBJ1-3	-	CASSYRTRAGNTIYF	TGTGCCAGCAGTTATAGGACGAGGGCCGGAAACACCATATATTTT
once	TRBV18	TRBJ1-3	TRBD1	CASSPPSGQGEIYF	TGTGCCAGCTCACCACCATCGGGACAGGGGGAAATATATTTT
-	TRBV7-9	TRBJ1-1	TRBD1	CASSSTGGQTEAFF	TGTGCCAGCAGCTCGACAGGGGGTCAAACTGAAGCTTTCTTT
-	TRBV28	TRBJ1-5	-	CASSWADRKYSNQPQHF	TGTGCCAGCAGTTGGGCAGATCGAAAATATAGCAATCAGCCCCAGCATTTT
once	TRBV28	TRBJ1-2	-	CASSLYYRNNYGYTF	TGTGCCAGCAGTTTATATTACAGGAATAACTATGGCTACACCTTC
-	TRBV29-1	TRBJ2-7	-	CSVESAGKEQYF	TGCAGCGTTGAATCTGCAGGGAAGGAGCAGTACTTC
-	TRBV27	TRBJ2-6	-	CASSLGAAGANVLTF	TGTGCCAGCAGTCTGGGGGCGGCTGGGGCCAACGTCCTGACTTTC
-	TRBV24-1	TRBJ1-2	TRBD1	CATSDSWTGEGYTF	TGTGCCACCAGTGACAGCTGGACAGGGGAAGGCTACACCTTC
-	TRBV12-3/TRBV12-4	TRBJ1-2	-	CASRSPGVYGYTF	TGTGCCAGCAGGAGCCCGGGGGTGTATGGCTACACCTTC
-	TRBV7-7	TRBJ2-3	TRBD1	CASSPTGGTDTQYF	TGTGCTAGCAGCCCGACAGGGGGCACAGATACGCAGTATTTT
-	TRBV24-1	TRBJ1-2	-	CATSDYSYGYTF	TGTGCCACCAGTGATTACAGCTATGGCTACACCTTC
-	TRBV7-2	TRBJ1-4	-	CASRLGGSGEKLFF	TGTGCCAGCAGGCTGGGAGGTTCAGGTGAAAAACTGTTTTTT